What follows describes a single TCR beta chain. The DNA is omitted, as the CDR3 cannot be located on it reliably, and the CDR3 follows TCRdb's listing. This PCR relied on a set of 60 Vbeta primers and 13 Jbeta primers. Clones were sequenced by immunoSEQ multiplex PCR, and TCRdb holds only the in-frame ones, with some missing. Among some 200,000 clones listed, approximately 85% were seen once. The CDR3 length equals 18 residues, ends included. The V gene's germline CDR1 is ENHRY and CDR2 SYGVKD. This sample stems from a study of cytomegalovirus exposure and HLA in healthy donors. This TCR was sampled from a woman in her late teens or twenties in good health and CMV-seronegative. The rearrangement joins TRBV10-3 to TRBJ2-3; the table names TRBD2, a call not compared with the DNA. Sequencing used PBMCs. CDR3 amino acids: CAISASGLAGASQIRSIF.